The sequence of this T cell receptor beta chain was determined in a study of beta chain features in type 1 diabetes. Remarks on this clone: The antigen remains unidentified.

Expressed TCRB transcripts were sequenced, since all the RNA that had been isolated was reverse transcribed. Method: immunoSEQ multiplex PCR; TCRdb's copy keeps in-frame clones and lacks some. Among about 470,000 clones listed, over 25% were seen once. Points from the study as a whole: Equally in patients and controls, PCR might preferentially amplify shorter templates.

V was clipped by 2 bases and J by 3 bases; unmatched bases: 7. There are 16 residues in the CDR3. Germline lookup yields CDR1 SGHTA and CDR2 FQGNSA. This sequence joins TRBV7-2 and TRBJ2-7; 10 nucleotides align to TRBD2. The sample taken for sequencing was naive CD4+ T cells from blood. This TCR derives from a man in his late teens or twenties in good health. Here the CDR3 DNA reads TGTGCCAGCAGCTTATGGACTAGCGGCAAGAGCTACGAGCAGTACTTC. Encoded protein: CASSLWTSGKSYEQYF.